Here is one T cell receptor (beta chain) with its context. The sample is drawn from a study of blood T cell repertoires in COVID-19. Clones were read by immunoSEQ multiplex PCR, and TCRdb kept only the in-frame ones, dropping some. The table shows about 390,000 clones, with roughly 86% occurring only once. The length of the CDR3 is 13 residues. In germline, CDR1 is MNHEY, CDR2 SMNVEV (reference sequence). V lost 8 bases to trimming and J lost 5 bases; unmatched junction nucleotides: 4. This receptor was obtained from an older woman with COVID-19, enrolled during active disease. This chain uses TRBV27 with TRBJ2-7, with TRBD1 matching over 12 bases. Sequenced material: peripheral blood. For the CDR3, the DNA is TGTGCCAGCGGGGGACAGGGGGCAAACGAGCAGTACTTC. Translating it yields CASGGQGANEQYF.